This T cell receptor beta chain emerged from a study of T cells in Graves' hyperthyroidism and ophthalmopathy. Amplification of TCR beta CDR3 regions used RNA as the template. TCR CDR3 underwent first-round RT-PCR with the HTBI primer set. TCRdb itself ran the multiplex PCR reads through MiXCR, one entry per CDR3 protein. Of 480,000 or so distinct CDR3 sequences listed, approximately 15% were seen once; the top ten hold 17%. A few counts support this clonotype. Per the germline V gene, CDR1 is SGHRS and CDR2 is YFSETQ. Trimming removed 5 bases at V and 3 bases at J, with 8 bases between. CDR3 size: 12 residues.

The TCR was taken from a woman aged 18 to 35 with Graves' hyperthyroidism. The genes are TRBV5-1 and TRBJ1-1; tentative D call: TRBD1 (5 bases). The sample was blood. This CDR3 reads CASSMGDTEAFF. The CDR3 DNA follows: TGCGCCAGCAGTATGGGGGACACTGAAGCTTTCTTT. The full variable domain, in which reference TRBV5-1 and TRBJ1-1 provide the parts outside the CDR3, is KAGVTQTPRYLIKTRGQQVTLSCSPISGHRSVSWYQQTPGQGLQFLFEYFSETQRNKGNFPGRFSGRQFSNSRSEMNVSTLELGDSALYLCASSMGDTEAFFGQGTRLTVV.